This T cell receptor (beta chain) stems from a study of blood T cells in healthy people across ages. Study-wide results and caveats: Naive T cell percentage showed a strong correlation with TCR beta diversity. Older age coincided with a roughly linear decline in TCR beta diversity per million T cells.

The study recruited healthy Caucasian donors from Russia who were aged about 6 to 90. Combining a sample-barcoded 5' primer with a J-beta primer mix, a second PCR ran for about 7 to 11 cycles. TCRdb used MiXCR to reprocess the 5' RACE reads, holding one entry per CDR3 protein. The table shows approximately 800,000 distinct CDR3 sequences, with roughly 40% occurring only once. On this clonotype itself: The antigen is undetermined.

This clonotype was sampled from a man aged 18 to 35 in good health. The sequencing sample was made of blood.

The CDR3 loop is CASSSHLNTGELFF. CDR3 nucleotides: TGTGCCAGCAGCTCCCATCTTAACACCGGGGAGCTGTTTTTT. J is TRBJ2-2 and V is TRBV7-2; no clear D gene. Germline values: CDR1 SGHTA, CDR2 FQGNSA. This CDR3 is built from 14 residues. The V and J ends lost 4 bases and 2 bases respectively, with 8 bases between them. The full variable domain, completed using reference TRBV7-2 and TRBJ2-2, is GAGVSQSPSNKVTEKGKDVELRCDPISGHTALYWYRQSLGQGLEFLIYFQGNSAPDKSGLPSDRFSAERTGGSVSTLTIQRTQQEDSAVYLCASSSHLNTGELFFGEGSRLTVL.